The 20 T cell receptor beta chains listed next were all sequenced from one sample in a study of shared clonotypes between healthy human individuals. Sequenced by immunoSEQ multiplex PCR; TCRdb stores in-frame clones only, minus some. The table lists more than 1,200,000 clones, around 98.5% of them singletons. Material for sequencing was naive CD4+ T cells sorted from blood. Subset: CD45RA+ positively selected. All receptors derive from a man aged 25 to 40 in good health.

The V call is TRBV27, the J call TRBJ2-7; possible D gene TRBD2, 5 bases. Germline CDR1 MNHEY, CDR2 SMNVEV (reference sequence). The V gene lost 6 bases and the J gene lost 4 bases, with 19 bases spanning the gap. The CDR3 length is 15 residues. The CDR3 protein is CASRTPASGSYEQYF. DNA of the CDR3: TGTGCCAGCAGAACCCCTGCTTCGGGATCATACGAGCAGTACTTC.

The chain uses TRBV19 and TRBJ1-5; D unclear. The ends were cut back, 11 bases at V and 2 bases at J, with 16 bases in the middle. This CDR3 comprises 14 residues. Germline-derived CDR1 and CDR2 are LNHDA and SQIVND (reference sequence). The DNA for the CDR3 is TGTGCCTGTTCAGTAGTCGCAGGCAATCAGCCCCAGCATTTT. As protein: CACSVVAGNQPQHF.

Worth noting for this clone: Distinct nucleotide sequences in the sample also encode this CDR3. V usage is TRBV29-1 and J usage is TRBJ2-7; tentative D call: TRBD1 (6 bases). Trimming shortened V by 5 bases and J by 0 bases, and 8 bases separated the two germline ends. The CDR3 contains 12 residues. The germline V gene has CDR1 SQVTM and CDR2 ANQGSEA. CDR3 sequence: CSVRQDSYEQYF. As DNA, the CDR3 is TGCAGCGTTAGACAGGACTCCTACGAGCAGTACTTC.

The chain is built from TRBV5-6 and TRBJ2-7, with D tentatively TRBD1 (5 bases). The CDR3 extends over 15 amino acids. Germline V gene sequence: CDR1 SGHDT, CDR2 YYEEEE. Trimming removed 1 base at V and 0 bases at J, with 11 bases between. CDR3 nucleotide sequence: TGTGCCAGCAGCTTGCTGGCAGGGAACTCCTACGAGCAGTACTTC. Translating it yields CASSLLAGNSYEQYF.

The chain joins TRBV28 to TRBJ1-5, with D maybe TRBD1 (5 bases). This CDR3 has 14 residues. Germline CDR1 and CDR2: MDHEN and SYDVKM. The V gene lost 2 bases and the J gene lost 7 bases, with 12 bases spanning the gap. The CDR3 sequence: CASSLTGWGQPQHF. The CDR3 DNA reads TGTGCCAGCAGTTTAACCGGGTGGGGCCAGCCCCAGCATTTT.

CDR3 bases: TGCGCCAGCAGCTTGTTAGCGGGTGAGCAGTACTTC. Its translation is CASSLLAGEQYF. The gene calls are TRBV5-1 and TRBJ2-7, with 7 bases aligning to TRBD2. The CDR3 spans 12 residues. CDR1 and CDR2 from the germline V gene are SGHRS and YFSETQ. After removal of 1 base from V and 7 bases from J, the junction contained 2 bases not matched to a gene.

The CDR3 DNA reads TGTGCCAGTAGTAGCATTCGGTCCAGGCCAAACACTGAAGCTTTCTTT. Its translation: CASSSIRSRPNTEAFF. The rearrangement links TRBV19 to TRBJ1-1; D unclear. The CDR3 contains 16 residues. The germline CDR1 and CDR2 sequences are LNHDA and SQIVND (reference sequence). V was clipped by 4 bases and J by 2 bases, with 17 bases between them.

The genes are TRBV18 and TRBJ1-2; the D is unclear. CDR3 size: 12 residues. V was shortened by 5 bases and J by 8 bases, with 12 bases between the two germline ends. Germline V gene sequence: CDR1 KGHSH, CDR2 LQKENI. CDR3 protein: CASSSGQQGYTF. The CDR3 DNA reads TGTGCCAGCTCATCCGGCCAGCAGGGCTACACCTTC.

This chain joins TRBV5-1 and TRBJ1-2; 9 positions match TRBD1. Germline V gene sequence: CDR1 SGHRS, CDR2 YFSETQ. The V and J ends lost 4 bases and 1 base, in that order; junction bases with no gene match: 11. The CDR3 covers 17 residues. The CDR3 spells CASSPLGTGLHNYGYTF. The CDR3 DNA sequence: TGCGCCAGCAGCCCGCTAGGGACAGGGTTACATAACTATGGCTACACCTTC.

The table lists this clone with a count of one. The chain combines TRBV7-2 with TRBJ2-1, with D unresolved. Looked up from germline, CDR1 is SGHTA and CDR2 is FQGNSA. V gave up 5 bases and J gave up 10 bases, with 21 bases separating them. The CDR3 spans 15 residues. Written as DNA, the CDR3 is TGTGCCAGCAGCCCCCAGTCGGGCGCTTCTCGGGAGCAGTTCTTC. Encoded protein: CASSPQSGASREQFF.

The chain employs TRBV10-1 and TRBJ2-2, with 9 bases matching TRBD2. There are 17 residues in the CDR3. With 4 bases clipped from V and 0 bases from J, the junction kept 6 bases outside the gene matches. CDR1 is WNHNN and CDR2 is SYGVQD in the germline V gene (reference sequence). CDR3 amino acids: CASSGGWTSANTGELFF. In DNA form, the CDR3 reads TGCGCCAGCAGTGGGGGATGGACTAGCGCGAACACCGGGGAGCTGTTTTTT.

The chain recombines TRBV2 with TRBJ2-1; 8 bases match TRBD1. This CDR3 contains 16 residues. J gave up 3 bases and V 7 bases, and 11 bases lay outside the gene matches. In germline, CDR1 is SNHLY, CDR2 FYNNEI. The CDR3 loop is CASKGNRQGLYNEQFF. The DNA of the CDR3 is TGTGCCAGCAAGGGGAATCGACAGGGGCTCTACAATGAGCAGTTCTTC.

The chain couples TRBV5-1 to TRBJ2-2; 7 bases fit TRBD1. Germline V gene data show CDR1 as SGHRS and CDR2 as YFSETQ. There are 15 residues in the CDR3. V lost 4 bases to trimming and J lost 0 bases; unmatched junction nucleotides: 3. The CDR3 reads CASSQGTANTGELFF. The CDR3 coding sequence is TGCGCCAGCAGCCAGGGGACAGCGAACACCGGGGAGCTGTTTTTT.

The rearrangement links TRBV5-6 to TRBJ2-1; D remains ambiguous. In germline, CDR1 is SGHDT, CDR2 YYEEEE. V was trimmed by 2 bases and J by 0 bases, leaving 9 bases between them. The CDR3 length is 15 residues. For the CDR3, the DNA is TGTGCCAGCAGCTTCAGATCCGCCTCCTACAATGAGCAGTTCTTC. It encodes CASSFRSASYNEQFF. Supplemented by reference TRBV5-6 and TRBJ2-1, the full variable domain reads DAGVTQSPTHLIKTRGQQVTLRCSPKSGHDTVSWYQQALGQGPQFIFQYYEEEERQRGNFPDRFSGHQFPNYSSELNVNALLLGDSALYLCASSFRSASYNEQFFGPGTRLTVL.

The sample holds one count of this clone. CDR3: CASSFLGGPSGELFF. In DNA form, the CDR3 reads TGTGCCAGCAGCTTCTTGGGAGGGCCTTCCGGGGAGCTGTTTTTT. The chain recombines TRBV7-8 with TRBJ2-2, with 7 bases lining up with TRBD2. This CDR3 has 15 residues. The V gene's germline CDR1 is SGHVS and CDR2 FQNEAQ. Trimming at V came to 3 bases and at J to 6 bases, leaving 7 bases not matched to a gene.

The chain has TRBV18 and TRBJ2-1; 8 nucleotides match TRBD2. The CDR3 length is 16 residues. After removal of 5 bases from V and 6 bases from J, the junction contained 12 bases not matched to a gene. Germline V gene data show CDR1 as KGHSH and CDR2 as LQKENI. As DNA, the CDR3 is TGTGCCAGCTCATCGATCGTGGCGGGAGGCCCCAATGAGCAGTTCTTC. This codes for CASSSIVAGGPNEQFF.

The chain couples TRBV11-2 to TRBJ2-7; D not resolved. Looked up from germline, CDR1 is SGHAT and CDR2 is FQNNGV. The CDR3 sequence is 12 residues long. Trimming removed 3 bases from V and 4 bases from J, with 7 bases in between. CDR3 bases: TGTGCCAGCAGCTTTCCTAGATACGAGCAGTACTTC. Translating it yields CASSFPRYEQYF. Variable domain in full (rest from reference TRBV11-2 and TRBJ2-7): EAGVAQSPRYKIIEKRQSVAFWCNPISGHATLYWYQQILGQGPKLLIQFQNNGVVDDSQLPKDRFSAERLKGVDSTLKIQPAKLEDSAVYLCASSFPRYEQYFGPGTRLTVT.

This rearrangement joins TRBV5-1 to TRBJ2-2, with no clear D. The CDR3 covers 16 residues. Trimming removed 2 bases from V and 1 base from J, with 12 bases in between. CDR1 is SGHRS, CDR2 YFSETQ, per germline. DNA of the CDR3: TGCGCCAGCAGCTTTTGGGTCCTGGAGAACACCGGGGAGCTGTTTTTT. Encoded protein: CASSFWVLENTGELFF. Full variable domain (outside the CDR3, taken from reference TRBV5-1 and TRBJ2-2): KAGVTQTPRYLIKTRGQQVTLSCSPISGHRSVSWYQQTPGQGLQFLFEYFSETQRNKGNFPGRFSGRQFSNSRSEMNVSTLELGDSALYLCASSFWVLENTGELFFGEGSRLTVL.

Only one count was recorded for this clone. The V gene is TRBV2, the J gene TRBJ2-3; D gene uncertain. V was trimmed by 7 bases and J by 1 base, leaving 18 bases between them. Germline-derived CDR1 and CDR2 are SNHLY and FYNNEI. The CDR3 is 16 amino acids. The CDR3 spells CASTWSVGGGTDTQYF. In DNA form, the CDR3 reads TGTGCCAGCACGTGGAGTGTGGGCGGAGGCACAGATACGCAGTATTTT.

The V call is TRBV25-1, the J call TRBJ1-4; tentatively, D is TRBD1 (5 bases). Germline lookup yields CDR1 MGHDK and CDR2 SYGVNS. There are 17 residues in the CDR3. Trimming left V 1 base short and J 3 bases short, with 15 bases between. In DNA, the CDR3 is TGTGCCAGCAGTGAATGGGGAGGGGAGGAATCTAATGAAAAACTGTTTTTT. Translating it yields CASSEWGGEESNEKLFF. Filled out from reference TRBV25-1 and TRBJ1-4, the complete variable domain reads EADIYQTPRYLVIGTGKKITLECSQTMGHDKMYWYQQDPGMELHLIHYSYGVNSTEKGDLSSESTVSRIRTEHFPLTLESARPSHTSQYLCASSEWGGEESNEKLFFGSGTQLSVL.